This passage covers 8 T cell receptor beta chains from one sample sequenced in a study of cytomegalovirus exposure and HLA in healthy donors. The PCR had 60 Vbeta and 13 Jbeta primers. Some clones are missing from TCRdb's copy, which holds only in-frame ones; the method was immunoSEQ multiplex PCR. The sample records 150,000 to 200,000 clones, about 75% being singletons. The specimen was PBMCs. Every receptor here comes from a man in his late teens or twenties in good health and CMV-seropositive.

This clone was detected only once. The rearrangement uses TRBV4-1 and TRBJ1-1, with 9 bases matching TRBD1. Trimming at V came to 1 base and at J to 5 bases, leaving 14 bases not matched to a gene. The CDR3 extends over 18 amino acids. Per germline, CDR1 MGHRA and CDR2 YSYEKL. CDR3 residues: CASSQVVNTGGSYTEAFF. For the CDR3, the DNA is TGCGCCAGCAGCCAAGTCGTAAACACAGGGGGCAGTTATACTGAAGCTTTCTTT.

Concerning this clone: An end of the junction differs from the germline gene, which may be a read error. CDR3: CARSQAVGRGDYEQYF. The CDR3 DNA is TGTGCCCGCAGCCAAGCAGTCGGGAGGGGGGACTACGAGCAGTACTTC. The chain has TRBV14 and TRBJ2-7; 8 nucleotides match TRBD2. Germline values: CDR1 SGHDN, CDR2 FVKESK. The CDR3 covers 16 residues. Together with reference TRBV14 and TRBJ2-7, the CDR3 gives the full variable domain: EAGVTQFPSHSVIEKGQTVTLRCDPISGHDNLYWYRRVMGKEIKFLLHFVKESKQDESGMPNNRFLAERTGGTYSTLKVQPAELEDSGVYFCARSQAVGRGDYEQYFGPGTRLTVT.

The chain couples TRBV29-1 to TRBJ2-7, with 11 bases aligning to TRBD1. V was clipped by 3 bases and J by 2 bases; unmatched bases: 3. Germline V gives CDR1 SQVTM, CDR2 ANQGSEA. CDR3 length: 14 residues. CDR3 amino acids: CSVDTGQGAYEQYF. The CDR3 nucleotides are TGCAGCGTTGACACGGGACAGGGGGCCTACGAGCAGTACTTC.

The genes are TRBV9 and TRBJ2-1; the D is unclear. The CDR3 is 14 residues long. Trimming took 4 bases from V and 4 from J, leaving 12 bases between them. Germline assignment: CDR1 SGDLS and CDR2 YYNGEE. In DNA form, the CDR3 reads TGTGCCAGCAGCAATGTGTTGGCTTACAATGAGCAGTTCTTC. Residues: CASSNVLAYNEQFF.

On this clone: The sample contains more than one DNA sequence encoding this CDR3. This chain connects TRBV6-5 to TRBJ1-1; tentatively, D is TRBD1 (5 bases). The ends were cut back, 5 bases at V and 10 bases at J, with 17 bases in the middle. The CDR3 contains 13 residues. CDR1 is MNHEY, CDR2 SVGAGI, per germline. The CDR3, as DNA: TGTGCCAGCAGTCTTGGGACTCTACAGACAGCTTTCTTT. The encoded protein is CASSLGTLQTAFF.

J is TRBJ1-5 and V is TRBV2; possibly TRBD1 for D (6 bases). CDR3 size: 15 residues. Germline V gene sequence: CDR1 SNHLY, CDR2 FYNNEI. V dropped 6 bases and J dropped 1 base, with 13 bases sitting between them. CDR3 sequence (DNA): TGTGCCAGCAGAACAGGGTATCTCAGCAATCAGCCCCAGCATTTT. Its protein product is CASRTGYLSNQPQHF.

This clone has a single count. The rearrangement uses TRBV30 and TRBJ1-6; D is undetermined. The CDR3 has 12 residues. The germline V gene encodes CDR1 GTSNPN and CDR2 SVGIG (reference sequence). V was trimmed by 2 bases and J by 7 bases, leaving 6 bases between them. The CDR3, as DNA: TGTGCCTGGAGTTACGGGAATTCACCCCTCCACTTT. Amino acid sequence: CAWSYGNSPLHF.

The chain joins TRBV4-2 to TRBJ2-1; D might be TRBD1 (5 bases). Looked up from germline, CDR1 is LGHNA and CDR2 is YNFKEQ. Between the trimmed V and J ends, which lost 0 bases and 10 bases, there was a span of 13 bases. This CDR3 is built from 14 residues. The CDR3 DNA sequence: TGTGCCAGCAGCCAAGAGGAAGGGGCGCGGGAGCAGTTCTTC. Protein: CASSQEEGAREQFF.